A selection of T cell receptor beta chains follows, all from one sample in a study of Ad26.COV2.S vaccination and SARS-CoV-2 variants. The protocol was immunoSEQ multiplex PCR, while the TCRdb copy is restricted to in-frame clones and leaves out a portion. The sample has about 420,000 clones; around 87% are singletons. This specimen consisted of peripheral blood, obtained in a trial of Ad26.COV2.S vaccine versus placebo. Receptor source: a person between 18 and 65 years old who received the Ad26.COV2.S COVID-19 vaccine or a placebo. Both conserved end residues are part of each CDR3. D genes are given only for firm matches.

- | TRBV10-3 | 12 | CAISPILYEQYF
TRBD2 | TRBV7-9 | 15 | CASAIAGGGTDTQYF
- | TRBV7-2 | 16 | CASSSNAGDRGSPLHF
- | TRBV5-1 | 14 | CASSPGRFTGQAFF
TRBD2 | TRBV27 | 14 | CASSFLGGRNEQFF
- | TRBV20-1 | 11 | CSASFGQPQHF
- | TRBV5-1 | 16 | CASSSPRQASTDTQYF
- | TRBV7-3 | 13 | CASSQNRNSPLHF
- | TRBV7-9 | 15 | CASSFRAGTFDEQYF
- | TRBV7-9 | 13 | CASSFELVTEAFF
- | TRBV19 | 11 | CASSMGESRHF
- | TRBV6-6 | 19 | CASSRNRPKGSSYNSPLHF
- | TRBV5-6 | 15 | CASNRGLGTNSPLHF
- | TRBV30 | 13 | CAWSVGQGYGYTF
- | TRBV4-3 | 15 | CASSQVRGASHEQFF
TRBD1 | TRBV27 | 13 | CASSLTGINEQFF
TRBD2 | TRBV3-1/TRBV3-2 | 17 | CASSQGLAGGDGETQYF
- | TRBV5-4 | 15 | CASSRRGSNTGELFF
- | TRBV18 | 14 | CASSPIGRLNEQFF
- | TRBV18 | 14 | CASSPQTRGNEQFF
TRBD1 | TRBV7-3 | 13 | CASARGPGNTIYF
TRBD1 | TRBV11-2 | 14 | CASSFGTGAGELFF
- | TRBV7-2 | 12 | CASSLQHTEAFF
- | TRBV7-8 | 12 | CASSLDRDTQYF
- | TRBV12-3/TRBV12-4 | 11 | CASSFGEKLFF